These 17 T cell receptor beta chains were sequenced from one sample in a study of response to subunit inactivated influenza vaccine. TCRdb reprocessed the RT-PCR reads via MiXCR and lists one record per CDR3 protein. The sample records hundreds of thousands of distinct CDR3 sequences, about a fifth being singletons. Source: PBMCs from blood, taken roughly 5 days after vaccination. These receptors all come from a middle-aged man who received an inactivated influenza vaccine.

This rearrangement joins TRBV6-1 to TRBJ2-7, with TRBD1 matching 8 bases. V was pared by 8 bases and J by 3 bases, with 6 bases of the junction left unmatched. There are 13 residues in the CDR3. Germline V gene lookup returns CDR1 MNHNS and CDR2 SASEGT. Here the CDR3 DNA reads TGTGCCAGCGCACAGGGGGTAAGCTACGAGCAGTACTTC. Translating it yields CASAQGVSYEQYF.

The table lists this clonotype with a few counts. The chain couples TRBV27 to TRBJ2-2; D uncertain. This CDR3 has 11 amino acids. V was trimmed by 6 bases and J by 8 bases, leaving 7 bases between them. Germline CDR1 reads MNHEY; CDR2 reads SMNVEV (reference sequence). CDR3 DNA sequence: TGTGCCAGCAGAGCCAGGGGGGAGCTGTTTTTT. It translates to CASRARGELFF.

The table lists this clonotype with a count of one. This may arise from a read error, as a much more abundant clone is one base away. The rearrangement links TRBV11-2 to TRBJ1-2, with D unresolved. Germline assignment: CDR1 SGHAT and CDR2 FQNNGV. Trimming took off 4 bases at V and 1 base at J, with 4 bases between the two ends. The CDR3 is 12 amino acids. The CDR3, as DNA: TGTGCCAGCAGCTCAAATAACTATGGCTACACCTTC. It codes for CASSSNNYGYTF.

There are many counts of this clonotype. V usage is TRBV29-1 and J usage is TRBJ2-5; TRBD2 aligns across 8 bases. The germline gives CDR1 SQVTM, CDR2 ANQGSEA. J gave up 1 base and V 2 bases, and 6 bases lay outside the gene matches. The CDR3 is 15 amino acids. The chain's CDR3 is CSVELLAGLQETQYF. Here the CDR3 DNA reads TGCAGCGTTGAATTGTTAGCGGGGCTCCAAGAGACCCAGTACTTC.

This clonotype has more than one count but fewer than ten. The chain recombines TRBV24-1 with TRBJ2-3; 7 bases fit TRBD2. CDR3 length equals 15 residues. The trim removed 2 bases at V and 5 bases at J, leaving 6 bases unmatched. Per the germline V gene, CDR1 is KGHDR and CDR2 is SFDVKD. DNA of the CDR3: TGTGCCACCAGTGATTCCTCGGGACTAATAGATACGCAGTATTTT. This encodes CATSDSSGLIDTQYF.

This clonotype was seen repeatedly, ten times or more. The chain combines TRBV29-1 with TRBJ2-5; D is unclear. Germline V gene lookup returns CDR1 SQVTM and CDR2 ANQGSEA. Trimming removed 4 bases at V and 4 bases at J, with 7 bases between. The CDR3 consists of 11 residues. CDR3 DNA sequence: TGCAGCGTTGGGGCCGCAGAGACCCAGTACTTC. Amino acids: CSVGAAETQYF.

The chain combines TRBV4-3 with TRBJ2-5; D is perhaps TRBD1 or TRBD2 (6 bases each). Trimming shortened V by 1 base and J by 2 bases, and 14 bases separated the two germline ends. Germline assignment: CDR1 LGHNA and CDR2 YSLEER. There are 16 residues in the CDR3. The CDR3 loop is CASSQASPGAQETQYF. The CDR3 bases are TGCGCCAGCAGCCAAGCCTCCCCGGGGGCGCAAGAGACCCAGTACTTC.

This chain connects TRBV20-1 to TRBJ2-7; D is undetermined. V lost 6 bases to trimming and J lost 7 bases, with 16 bases between them. CDR3 length: 12 amino acids. CDR1 is DFQATT, CDR2 SNEGSKA, per germline (reference sequence). This CDR3 is CSAHSGPREQYF. Written as DNA, the CDR3 is TGCAGTGCCCACTCCGGGCCCAGGGAGCAGTACTTC.

A note on this clonotype: With a much larger clone just one base away, this may be a read error. The chain uses TRBV12-3 or TRBV12-4 and TRBJ2-5; the match to TRBD1 covers 7 bases. The V and J ends lost 6 bases and 2 bases, in that order; junction bases with no gene match: 3. The length of the CDR3 is 13 residues. The chain's CDR3 is CASRRDRQETQYF. Written as DNA, the CDR3 is TGTGCCAGCAGACGGGACAGACAAGAGACCCAGTACTTC.

This clonotype has more than one count but fewer than ten. The rearrangement uses TRBV2 and TRBJ1-5; possible D gene TRBD1, 6 bases. V lost 5 bases to trimming and J lost 0 bases, with 14 bases between them. Germline V gene data show CDR1 as SNHLY and CDR2 as FYNNEI. This CDR3 has 16 amino acids. The CDR3 reads CASSSIQGYSNQPQHF. The CDR3 coding sequence is TGTGCCAGCAGTTCCATACAGGGTTATAGCAATCAGCCCCAGCATTTT. Complete variable domain (other parts from reference TRBV2 and TRBJ1-5): EPEVTQTPSHQVTQMGQEVILRCVPISNHLYFYWYRQILGQKVEFLVSFYNNEISEKSEIFDDQFSVERPDGSNFTLKIRSTKLEDSAMYFCASSSIQGYSNQPQHFGDGTRLSIL.

This clonotype was found a few times. The V gene is TRBV4-1, the J gene TRBJ2-4, with TRBD1 identical over 9 bases. Germline V CDR1 and CDR2: MGHRA, YSYEKL. V gave up 4 bases and J gave up 1 base; unmatched junction bases: 8. This CDR3 comprises 17 residues. The CDR3: CASSRPRDREAKNIQYF. In nucleotides, the CDR3 is TGCGCCAGCAGCCGCCCCCGGGACAGGGAGGCCAAAAACATTCAGTACTTC.

The gene calls are TRBV24-1 and TRBJ1-2; 10 bases are a match to TRBD1. J lost 6 bases, V lost 4 bases, and 7 bases had no gene match. There are 15 residues in the CDR3. Germline V CDR1 and CDR2: KGHDR, SFDVKD. CDR3 nucleotide sequence: TGTGCCACCAGTGACCAGGGACAGGGGAAGGATGGCTACACCTTC. This codes for CATSDQGQGKDGYTF.

As DNA, the CDR3 is TGTGCCAGCAGTTACATGGTAGCGGGACGCTACGAGCAGTACTTC. This codes for CASSYMVAGRYEQYF. The rearrangement joins TRBV6-2 or TRBV6-3 to TRBJ2-7, with 8 positions matching TRBD2. J was trimmed by 3 bases and V by 2 bases; bases with no gene match: 6. CDR1 and CDR2 from the germline V gene are MNHEY and SVGEGT. The CDR3 is made up of 15 amino acids.

The chain carries TRBV7-2 and TRBJ2-7; D gene unclear. Germline V gene data show CDR1 as SGHTA and CDR2 as FQGNSA. The CDR3 consists of 15 residues. Trimming took off 5 bases at V and 3 bases at J, with 17 bases between the two ends. The DNA of the CDR3 is TGTGCCAGCAGCCCCCACCTAGGCTCCAACTACGAGCAGTACTTC. Residues: CASSPHLGSNYEQYF. The full variable domain, completed using reference TRBV7-2 and TRBJ2-7, is GAGVSQSPSNKVTEKGKDVELRCDPISGHTALYWYRQSLGQGLEFLIYFQGNSAPDKSGLPSDRFSAERTGGSVSTLTIQRTQQEDSAVYLCASSPHLGSNYEQYFGPGTRLTVT.

This clonotype was detected only once. The chain couples TRBV9 to TRBJ2-5, with 8 bases aligning to TRBD2. The J segment lost 5 bases and the V segment lost 0 bases, leaving 9 bases of the junction unmatched. The CDR3 extends over 16 amino acids. Looked up from germline, CDR1 is SGDLS and CDR2 is YYNGEE. The CDR3 DNA reads TGTGCCAGCAGCGTAGCGGGGGGGCTTGGGAGGGAGACCCAGTACTTC. This encodes CASSVAGGLGRETQYF. Complete variable domain (other parts from reference TRBV9 and TRBJ2-5): DSGVTQTPKHLITATGQRVTLRCSPRSGDLSVYWYQQSLDQGLQFLIQYYNGEERAKGNILERFSAQQFPDLHSELNLSSLELGDSALYFCASSVAGGLGRETQYFGPGTRLLVL.

A few counts support this clonotype. CDR3 protein: CASSLKTSGSSYNEQFF. CDR3 nucleotide sequence: TGTGCCAGCAGCTTAAAGACTAGCGGGAGCTCCTACAATGAGCAGTTCTTC. V usage is TRBV7-6 and J usage is TRBJ2-1; TRBD2 aligns across 12 bases. Per the germline V gene, CDR1 is SGHVS and CDR2 is FNYEAQ. Trimming at V came to 2 bases and at J to 0 bases, leaving 2 bases not matched to a gene. The CDR3 sequence is 17 residues long.

The V and J genes are TRBV3-1 and TRBJ2-7; tentatively, D is TRBD1 or TRBD2 (5 bases each). The germline CDR1 and CDR2 sequences are LGHDT and YNNKEL (reference sequence). Trimming stripped 5 bases from V and 0 bases from J, with 20 bases between. The CDR3 has 17 residues. The CDR3 DNA is TGTGCCAGCAGCAGGAGTCCCTTGAAGGGGAGCTCCTACGAGCAGTACTTC. The encoded protein is CASSRSPLKGSSYEQYF.